The 2 T cell receptor beta chains reported below all come from one sample, sequenced in a study of vaccination and CD4 T cells after COVID-19. Treatment given: approximately nine-day PBMC culture with coronavirus spike peptide pools or control peptides (ViraFEST assay). CD4+ T cells that came from the unexposed donor were collected before the COVID-19 pandemic (2011-2018). Oncomine TCR Beta short-read sequencing was applied to DNA from cultured CD4+ T cells. Cultures of CD4+ T cells served as the source for extracting genomic DNA. TCRdb independently ran MiXCR on the PCR reads; one entry per CDR3 protein. The data show about 7,300 distinct CDR3 sequences, about 31% seen once. No cognate antigen is known for these TCRs. Sequences were obtained from CD4+ T cells from blood, cultured in vitro. The receptors were sampled from a human donor in good health.

This clonotype showed up just a few times. The chain links TRBV6-2 or TRBV6-3 to TRBJ2-7, with D uncertain. CDR3 length: 14 amino acids. The V end was cut by 5 bases, the J end by 5 bases, with 16 bases between. Germline CDR1 MNHEY, CDR2 SVGEGT. In DNA, the CDR3 is TGTGCCAGCAGTCGAACCATCCCCCTTGACGAGCAGTACTTC. Its protein product is CASSRTIPLDEQYF.

This chain connects TRBV14 to TRBJ2-7; 9 bases fit TRBD1. The junction had 6 bases not matched to a gene; V was cut back by 4 bases and J by 5 bases. The germline V gene has CDR1 SGHDN and CDR2 FVKESK. This CDR3 spans 14 amino acids. The CDR3 DNA sequence: TGTGCCAGCAGCCTCGGACAGGGGTTCCACGAGCAGTACTTC. Protein: CASSLGQGFHEQYF.